The 29 T cell receptor beta chains in this list originate from one sample, sequenced in a study of beta chain features in type 1 diabetes. No antigen has been identified for these receptors. Broader study findings: TCRB CDR3s were moderately but significantly shorter in Type 1 diabetes patients in all four CD4+ subsets.

Isolated RNA was reverse transcribed in full, so expressed TCRB transcripts were sequenced. The protocol was immunoSEQ multiplex PCR, while the TCRdb copy is restricted to in-frame clones and leaves out a portion. This table holds about 160,000 clones, about 9% found once. Sample: central memory CD4+ T cells from blood. These receptors all stem from a woman between 18 and 29 years old with type 1 diabetes.

Only a few counts were recorded for this clone. Other DNA sequences from this sample encode an identical CDR3 as well. This chain joins TRBV18 and TRBJ2-7, with 9 nucleotides matching TRBD2. The CDR3 spans 14 residues. Germline-derived CDR1 and CDR2 are KGHSH and LQKENI. V shed 2 bases and J 4 bases; nucleotides not matched to a gene: 3. The CDR3, as DNA: TGTGCCAGCTCACCAGCGGGAGGGTCGTACGAGCAGTACTTC. Translating it yields CASSPAGGSYEQYF. The full variable domain, with the rest looked up from reference TRBV18 and TRBJ2-7, is NAGVMQNPRHLVRRRGQEARLRCSPMKGHSHVYWYRQLPEEGLKFMVYLQKENIIDESGMPKERFSAEFPKEGPSILRIQQVVRGDSAAYFCASSPAGGSYEQYFGPGTRLTVT.

This clone was counted between two and nine times. The CDR3 protein is CASSLKSTNQETQYF. CDR3 nucleotide sequence: TGTGCCAGCAGCTTGAAAAGTACTAACCAAGAGACCCAGTACTTC. The V call is TRBV5-4, the J call TRBJ2-5; no definite D call. This CDR3 region has 15 residues. Germline values: CDR1 SGHNT, CDR2 YYREEE (reference sequence). Trimming pared 1 base from V and 0 bases from J, leaving 10 bases between. The whole variable domain, filled in from reference TRBV5-4 and TRBJ2-5, reads ETGVTQSPTHLIKTRGQQVTLRCSSQSGHNTVSWYQQALGQGPQFIFQYYREEENGRGNFPPRFSGLQFPNYSSELNVNALELDDSALYLCASSLKSTNQETQYFGPGTRLLVL.

The gene calls are TRBV14 and TRBJ2-2; the D is unclear. With 1 base removed from V and 8 bases from J, the gap between germline ends came to 5 bases. The CDR3 consists of 12 residues. Germline CDR1 is SGHDN and CDR2 is FVKESK. CDR3 amino acids: CASSQVTGELFF. CDR3 DNA: TGTGCCAGCAGCCAAGTTACTGGGGAGCTGTTTTTT.

This clone has more than one count but fewer than ten. The chain has TRBV29-1 and TRBJ1-2; 9 bases align to TRBD1. V lost 2 bases to trimming and J lost 4 bases; unmatched junction nucleotides: 5. This CDR3 comprises 14 residues. The germline V gene encodes CDR1 SQVTM and CDR2 ANQGSEA. The CDR3 spells CSVEPDRGLYGYTF. Here the CDR3 DNA reads TGCAGCGTTGAACCGGACAGGGGACTCTATGGCTACACCTTC. Full variable domain (missing parts from reference TRBV29-1 and TRBJ1-2): SAVISQKPSRDICQRGTSLTIQCQVDSQVTMMFWYRQQPGQSLTLIATANQGSEATYESGFVIDKFPISRPNLTFSTLTVSNMSPEDSSIYLCSVEPDRGLYGYTFGSGTRLTVV.

Regarding this clone: Other DNA variants within this sample encode the same CDR3. This chain joins TRBV5-1 and TRBJ1-2; maybe TRBD1 (5 bases). Deletions cut 0 bases from V and 8 bases from J, with 8 bases between. The CDR3 loop spans 12 amino acids. The germline CDR1 and CDR2 sequences are SGHRS and YFSETQ. In nucleotides, the CDR3 is TGCGCCAGCAGCTTGGAAGGGGTCGGCTACACCTTC. Amino acids: CASSLEGVGYTF.

The CDR3 nucleotides are TGTGCCAGCAGCCCGGGTGGGACTGAAGCTTTCTTT. Encoded protein: CASSPGGTEAFF. This chain connects TRBV4-2 to TRBJ1-1; D call uncertain. Per germline, CDR1 LGHNA and CDR2 YNFKEQ. The V end was cut by 4 bases, the J end by 5 bases, with 8 bases between. This CDR3 contains 12 residues.

The DNA of the CDR3 is TGTGCCTTCAGGGGGACAAACACCGGGGAGCTGTTTTTT. This sequence encodes CAFRGTNTGELFF. This rearrangement joins TRBV4-2 to TRBJ2-2; 7 bases line up with TRBD1. CDR3 length: 13 residues. J was trimmed by 2 bases and V by 11 bases; bases with no gene match: 5. Germline assignment: CDR1 LGHNA and CDR2 YNFKEQ.

This clone was counted at least ten times. J is TRBJ2-6 and V is TRBV13; tentatively, D is TRBD1 (5 bases). V was trimmed by 4 bases and J by 0 bases, leaving 16 bases between them. The CDR3 covers 18 residues. Germline V gives CDR1 PRHDT, CDR2 FYEKMQ (reference sequence). The CDR3 coding sequence is TGTGCCAGCAGCTCAAAGACAGCTCGTCTCTCTGGGGCCAACGTCCTGACTTTC. This encodes CASSSKTARLSGANVLTF.

This clone showed up just a few times. The chain is built from TRBV7-9 and TRBJ1-4; 7 bases are shared with TRBD1. This CDR3 comprises 15 residues. The trim removed 4 bases at V and 6 bases at J, leaving 8 bases unmatched. Germline CDR1 and CDR2: SEHNR and FQNEAQ (reference sequence). CDR3 in amino acids: CASSSTGTVDEKLFF. In DNA form, the CDR3 reads TGTGCCAGCAGCTCGACAGGGACGGTGGATGAAAAACTGTTTTTT.

The table lists this clone with a few counts. V is TRBV7-2 and J is TRBJ2-6; D is perhaps TRBD1 (5 bases). Germline assignment: CDR1 SGHTA and CDR2 FQGNSA. The CDR3 is 15 amino acids. V was trimmed by 5 bases and J by 1 base, leaving 9 bases between them. This chain's CDR3 is CASSVQGSGANVLTF. CDR3 nucleotide sequence: TGTGCCAGCAGCGTGCAGGGTTCTGGGGCCAACGTCCTGACTTTC.

Ten or more counts support this clone. V gene TRBV9 combines with J gene TRBJ2-1, with D possibly being TRBD2 (5 bases). V was trimmed by 0 bases and J by 2 bases, leaving 9 bases between them. Germline V gives CDR1 SGDLS, CDR2 YYNGEE. The CDR3 loop spans 15 amino acids. CDR3 DNA: TGTGCCAGCAGCGTAGAGCGGATTACCTACAATGAGCAGTTCTTC. This sequence encodes CASSVERITYNEQFF.

J is TRBJ2-1 and V is TRBV11-2; a possible D gene is TRBD2 (6 bases). The CDR3 loop spans 14 amino acids. CDR1 and CDR2 from the germline V gene are SGHAT and FQNNGV. The V end lost 5 bases, the J end lost 7 bases, and 15 bases lay between the germline ends. The CDR3, as DNA: TGTGCCAGCAGCCCACTACTTGGGGGGAATGAGCAGTTCTTC. This translates into CASSPLLGGNEQFF.

This clone was counted only a few times. The rearrangement joins TRBV14 to TRBJ1-1; 10 nucleotides match TRBD1. V was pared by 6 bases and J by 0 bases, with 4 bases of the junction left unmatched. The CDR3 covers 15 residues. The V gene's germline CDR1 is SGHDN and CDR2 FVKESK. The CDR3 DNA reads TGTGCCAGCAGTCGGACAGGGGGGATGAACACTGAAGCTTTCTTT. Encoded protein: CASSRTGGMNTEAFF.

This chain links TRBV10-3 with TRBJ1-5, with 7 bases identical to TRBD1. The germline CDR1 and CDR2 sequences are ENHRY and SYGVKD. The CDR3 runs 13 residues. The J segment lost 3 bases and the V segment lost 10 bases, leaving 6 bases of the junction unmatched. The CDR3 DNA sequence: TGTGCCACCCAGGGGACAGTCAATCAGCCCCAGCATTTT. It specifies CATQGTVNQPQHF.

This clone appeared a few times. The chain couples TRBV11-2 to TRBJ2-5; 8 bases line up with TRBD1. CDR1 is SGHAT and CDR2 is FQNNGV in the germline V gene. V was clipped by 3 bases and J by 3 bases; unmatched bases: 9. The CDR3 extends over 16 amino acids. The CDR3 spells CASSFFGQGVKETQYF. In DNA form, the CDR3 reads TGTGCCAGCAGCTTCTTTGGACAGGGTGTTAAAGAGACCCAGTACTTC. The full variable domain, with the rest looked up from reference TRBV11-2 and TRBJ2-5, is EAGVAQSPRYKIIEKRQSVAFWCNPISGHATLYWYQQILGQGPKLLIQFQNNGVVDDSQLPKDRFSAERLKGVDSTLKIQPAKLEDSAVYLCASSFFGQGVKETQYFGPGTRLLVL.

In its sample, this clone was seen a few times. The genes are TRBV7-3 and TRBJ1-2; a weak D match, TRBD1 (5 bases). V was clipped by 2 bases and J by 8 bases, with 12 bases between them. Germline-derived CDR1 and CDR2 are SGHTA and FQGTGA. This CDR3 has 13 residues. CDR3 sequence reads: CASSLQGGDGYTF. CDR3 bases: TGTGCCAGCAGCTTACAGGGAGGTGACGGCTACACCTTC.

The chain has TRBV9 and TRBJ2-7; 7 positions match TRBD2. The CDR3 has 14 residues. The germline gives CDR1 SGDLS, CDR2 YYNGEE. Trimming took 0 bases from V and 4 from J; bases not matched to a gene: 4. This CDR3 is CASSVGLADYEQYF. The CDR3 region has the DNA TGTGCCAGCAGCGTAGGGCTAGCGGATTACGAGCAGTACTTC. Filled out from reference TRBV9 and TRBJ2-7, the complete variable domain reads DSGVTQTPKHLITATGQRVTLRCSPRSGDLSVYWYQQSLDQGLQFLIQYYNGEERAKGNILERFSAQQFPDLHSELNLSSLELGDSALYFCASSVGLADYEQYFGPGTRLTVT.

The rearrangement uses TRBV11-2 and TRBJ2-2; tentatively, D is TRBD2 (6 bases). The V end was cut by 3 bases, the J end by 5 bases, with 13 bases between. The CDR3 contains 15 residues. In germline, CDR1 is SGHAT, CDR2 FQNNGV. The CDR3 DNA reads TGTGCCAGCAGCTTTTTGGGAGGAAGGACCGGGGAGCTGTTTTTT. Its protein product is CASSFLGGRTGELFF.

The chain has TRBV11-3 and TRBJ1-2, with D possibly matching TRBD1 (6 bases). CDR3 length: 17 residues. Germline V gene data show CDR1 as SGHNT and CDR2 as YENEEA. The ends were cut back, 1 base at V and 0 bases at J, with 15 bases in the middle. This CDR3 is CASSLAPTGSSNYGYTF. The DNA of the CDR3 is TGTGCCAGCAGCTTAGCCCCCACAGGGAGCTCTAACTATGGCTACACCTTC.

The chain has TRBV11-2 and TRBJ1-4, with D possibly matching TRBD1 (5 bases). The CDR3 spans 16 residues. Trimming left V 4 bases short and J 7 bases short, with 19 bases between. Germline V gives CDR1 SGHAT, CDR2 FQNNGV. The CDR3 loop is CASSSRADGGTEKLFF. CDR3 nucleotides: TGTGCCAGCAGCTCCCGGGCGGACGGGGGGACTGAAAAACTGTTTTTT.

This chain uses TRBV5-1 with TRBJ2-3; TRBD2 is a possible D gene (5 bases). The CDR3 totals 14 residues. From germline, CDR1 is SGHRS and CDR2 YFSETQ. V lost 3 bases and J 2 bases, leaving 10 bases between the germline ends. CDR3 DNA: TGCGCCAGCAGCTGGAAGGACTCCACAGATACGCAGTATTTT. Its translation: CASSWKDSTDTQYF.

This clone showed up just a few times. The genes are TRBV10-3 and TRBJ1-5; D uncertain. V was cut by 4 bases and J by 11 bases, with 15 bases left in between. The CDR3 consists of 13 residues. Germline V gene lookup returns CDR1 ENHRY and CDR2 SYGVKD. The CDR3 loop reads CAISGVSQAAQHF. The CDR3 DNA is TGTGCCATCAGTGGTGTTTCCCAAGCGGCCCAGCATTTT.

This clone was seen at least ten times. V is TRBV6-6 and J is TRBJ2-1; 8 bases are a match to TRBD2. The V and J ends lost 8 bases and 1 base, in that order; junction bases with no gene match: 7. The CDR3 covers 15 residues. Germline values: CDR1 MNHNY, CDR2 SVGAGI (reference sequence). The DNA for the CDR3 is TGTGCCAGCCGCCCGGGGGGGGTTTCCTACAATGAGCAGTTCTTC. Amino acids: CASRPGGVSYNEQFF.

The chain is built from TRBV4-3 and TRBJ2-7, with TRBD2 matching over 12 bases. The length of the CDR3 is 19 residues. In germline, CDR1 is LGHNA, CDR2 YSLEER. Trimming took 5 bases from V and 0 from J; bases not matched to a gene: 14. The CDR3 DNA sequence: TGCGCCAGCAGCTTTTCCCCTCGGACTAGCGGGGTTCCCTCCTACGAGCAGTACTTC. It translates to CASSFSPRTSGVPSYEQYF.

This clone was detected a few times. The J gene is TRBJ2-1, the V gene TRBV4-1, with 13 bases fitting TRBD2. This CDR3 spans 17 amino acids. With V trimmed by 1 base and J by 4 bases, 4 bases remained unmatched. Per germline, CDR1 MGHRA and CDR2 YSYEKL. CDR3 coding DNA: TGCGCCAGCAGCCAAGGGACTAGCGGGAGAGCGTACAATGAGCAGTTCTTC. Residues: CASSQGTSGRAYNEQFF.

The J gene is TRBJ2-3, the V gene TRBV7-6; D is possibly TRBD1 (5 bases). The CDR3 loop spans 15 amino acids. Trimming shortened V by 3 bases and J by 4 bases, and 14 bases separated the two germline ends. Looked up from germline, CDR1 is SGHVS and CDR2 is FNYEAQ. In DNA, the CDR3 is TGTGCCAGCAGCTTGAACTCCCAGGGTCCAGATACGCAGTATTTT. Protein: CASSLNSQGPDTQYF.

The chain combines TRBV5-6 with TRBJ1-1; D is uncertain. The V end was cut by 4 bases, the J end by 2 bases, with 18 bases between. CDR1 and CDR2 (germline): SGHDT, YYEEEE. The CDR3 sequence is 16 residues long. CDR3: CASSQLSTLGNTEAFF. In DNA, the CDR3 is TGTGCCAGCAGCCAACTCTCGACACTGGGTAACACTGAAGCTTTCTTT.

This clone was counted a few times. The V and J genes are TRBV5-4 and TRBJ2-3, with TRBD1 as a possible D gene (6 bases). CDR3 length equals 15 residues. Between the trimmed V and J ends, which lost 4 bases and 2 bases, there was a span of 14 bases. Germline V CDR1 and CDR2: SGHNT, YYREEE (reference sequence). The chain's CDR3 is CASSRLQGFTDTQYF. The DNA for the CDR3 is TGTGCCAGCAGCCGATTACAGGGTTTCACAGATACGCAGTATTTT.

This clone was seen a few times. The V call is TRBV6-5, the J call TRBJ2-1; 9 nucleotides line up with TRBD2. The CDR3 is made up of 13 amino acids. The V and J ends lost 10 bases and 4 bases, in that order; junction bases with no gene match: 5. The germline CDR1 and CDR2 sequences are MNHEY and SVGAGI. CDR3 sequence reads: CATRTSDYNEQFF. The CDR3 DNA sequence: TGTGCCACCCGGACTAGCGATTACAATGAGCAGTTCTTC.